A single sample gave rise to the 2 T cell receptor beta chains below, sequenced in a study of blood T cells in healthy people across ages (dated by TCRdb to 2015 to 2017). The library relied on 5' RACE. TCRdb names Illumina HiSeq 2500 as the instrument used. A second PCR of about 7 to 12 cycles was performed with a sample-barcoded 5' primer and a J-beta primer mix. TCRdb reran the public reads through fastp at Q25 and MiXCR, keeping productive beta chains. For every CDR3 protein sequence, its rows merge into one entry that carries the most common genes and DNA. The sample includes 600,000 to 1,000,000 distinct CDR3 sequences, with 20% to 30% observed a single time. The top ten clonotypes cover under 4.5% of the sample. This sample also belongs to another study, concerning T cells of mothers and their children.

Sequenced sample: blood. Receptors originate from a boy between 10 and 17 years old in good health.

The CDR3 bases are TGTGCCAGCAGTTACTCGACTCAGCGAGAAAAACTGTTTTTT. Translating it yields CASSYSTQREKLFF. The gene calls are TRBV6-5 and TRBJ1-4; D gene uncertain. Trimming shortened V by 0 bases and J by 8 bases, and 10 bases separated the two germline ends. The CDR3 runs to 14 residues. Germline assignment: CDR1 MNHEY and CDR2 SVGAGI.

This clonotype appeared a few times. The genes are TRBV6-6 and TRBJ2-7; D may match TRBD1 or TRBD2 (6 bases each). In germline, CDR1 is MNHNY, CDR2 SVGAGI (reference sequence). V dropped 0 bases and J dropped 3 bases, with 12 bases sitting between them. This CDR3 is 15 amino acids long. The CDR3 loop reads CASSYSGGVRYEQYF. DNA for the CDR3: TGTGCCAGCAGTTACTCGGGGGGCGTTCGCTACGAGCAGTACTTC.